This T cell receptor (beta chain) is from a study of CD8 T cells in ankylosing spondylitis. This clonotype was found many times. Its antigen is not known. V was shortened by 6 bases and J by 1 base, with 9 bases between the two germline ends. Germline CDR1 reads SGHTA; CDR2 reads FQGNSA. The CDR3 loop spans 13 amino acids. Generation of TCR beta libraries employed quantitative 5'-RACE incorporating molecular barcodes. TCRdb re-derived calls from the 5' RACE reads in MiXCR, one entry per CDR3 protein. The sample carries around 490,000 distinct CDR3 sequences, under 5.5% recorded once. General study results and limits: Significant enrichment of disease-linked clones was reportedly seen in matched ankylosing spondylitis synovial fluid. Blood of patients with ankylosing spondylitis appeared to be characterized by a TCR beta motif of eight highly homologous variants. Clones linked to disease, bearing a CD8+ phenotype, were relatively rare in peripheral blood. Earlier studies detected some motif variants in reactive arthritis synovial fluid and blood.

The source is a male donor with ankylosing spondylitis. The chain recombines TRBV7-2 with TRBJ2-5; no definite D call. Sequencing was carried out using blood, either unsorted or a sorted T cell fraction (not recorded which). The CDR3 reads CASSLIIQETQYF. Written as DNA, the CDR3 is TGTGCCAGCAGTTTAATAATCCAAGAGACCCAGTACTTC.